The TCR beta chain under discussion was sequenced for a study of immune heterogeneity within non-small cell lung tumors. Per sample, around 0.65 ug of bulk tumor genomic DNA was the template used. Surgical sampling yielded several biopsies per primary tumor (spaced far apart). The patients were newly diagnosed with non-small cell lung cancer, had not been treated, and had curative surgery. Patients with newly diagnosed non-small cell lung cancer who underwent surgery with curative intent served as donors. This clonotype was detected ten times or more. Its antigen is undetermined. Study-wide results and limits: The repertoire of each individual patient held high-frequency T-cell receptor beta clonotypes that were largely distinct from those of other patients. Local T-cell clonality tracked moderately but significantly with local tumor mutational burden, giving an R of approximately 0.35. Recurring identical dominant CDR3 beta clonotypes were observed across tumor sites within a patient, together with site-unique high-frequency clones.

TCR beta CDR3 was amplified by multiplex PCR, first round 10 cycles, 32 V and 13 J primers. TCRdb re-analysed the multiplex PCR reads in MiXCR, keeping a single row per CDR3 protein. Of 10,000 to 13,000 distinct CDR3 sequences listed, just under 30% are singletons. Germline CDR1 is SGHRS and CDR2 is YFSETQ. The CDR3 is 13 residues long. V was pared by 3 bases and J by 6 bases, with 10 bases between. The chain joins TRBV5-1 to TRBJ2-1; D gene uncertain. Sequenced: lung tumor tissue. The sequence came from a woman aged 55-69 years with non-small cell lung cancer. In nucleotides, the CDR3 is TGCGCCAGCAGCTCCAGACCACCCAATGAGCAGTTCTTC. This encodes CASSSRPPNEQFF.